The clone carrying this T cell receptor beta chain was detected a few times. What it binds is not known. The data are from a study of T-cell memory formation after mild COVID-19. Study-level information: Most TCR clusters belonged to a single donor. Points from the study as a whole: Contracting CD4+ clones were located mainly in CM and EM, and CD8+ clones in EMRA.

This CDR3 has 20 amino acids. The V and J ends lost 5 bases and 1 base respectively, with 27 bases between them. Germline V gene lookup returns CDR1 MNHEY and CDR2 SMNVEV (reference sequence). MiXCR was run by TCRdb on the 5' RACE reads, yielding one entry per CDR3 protein. The sample shows about 150,000 distinct CDR3 sequences, 15% to 20% of them seen only once. The chain combines TRBV27 with TRBJ2-4, with D perhaps matching TRBD1 (6 bases). The TCR was taken from an adult woman who had mild COVID-19 (a few samples of this study predate the infection). Cell type and time point are not known. The sequenced sample was PBMCs or a T cell subset sorted from them (not recorded which). The CDR3 is CASSLDRPLVRPWAKNIQYF. CDR3 bases: TGTGCCAGCAGTCTTGACAGGCCCCTGGTAAGGCCCTGGGCCAAAAACATTCAGTACTTC.